This paragraph covers one TCR beta chain sequence. Its recognized antigen is unknown. No base-level quality is on record; no much larger clone is a single base apart. This entry comes from a study of cytomegalovirus exposure and HLA in healthy donors (dated by TCRdb to 2016 to 2017). As for the study more broadly: An earlier analysis of about 560 of the donors reported 250 to 350 Gb of sequence data and 95 million to 140 million unique TCR beta sequences obtained from about 179 million T cells. A later genetic analysis used genome-wide SNP genotypes for about 55% of the 666 donors, treating that subset as a discovery cohort. In the later analysis, no new phenotypic data were used to find candidate immune exposures; instead, reliance was placed on TCR beta sequences and their occurrence across donors. Across about 380 genotyped donors of the cohort, an average of roughly 230,000 unique TCR beta nucleotide sequences per donor were sequenced, and 15% to 20% of those sequences were non-productive. The study combined high-throughput TCR immunosequencing, statistical association of individual TCRs with disease status, and machine learning to predict cytomegalovirus infection status. An earlier analysis of fewer than 700 of the donors applied high-throughput TCR beta sequencing to assess whether each TCR beta V gene segment acted as functional or pseudogenic. The T cell repertoires of around 670 subjects were profiled by immunosequencing and related to cytomegalovirus serostatus. HLA typing covered class I and class II loci at four-digit resolution. Alongside the repertoire data, information on donor age, sex, ethnicity and CMV serostatus was compiled. In addition to the first cohort of around 670 subjects, a separate validation cohort of under 150 different subjects was used. In a later analysis, previously published TCR beta repertoires from some 640 donors were re-analyzed and high-resolution HLA genotyping was added so that TCR occurrence patterns could be studied. The aim of the study was to test whether cataloging public T cell receptors could identify signatures of past pathogen exposure. The number of typed donors differed by locus: about 629-630 for A, B, C, DRB1 and DQB1; some 500 for DQA1; roughly 600 for DPA1; and some 450 for DPB1. All discovery cohort repertoires had been generated on a single sequencing platform. The genetic ancestry cluster associated with self-reported Caucasian donors included 80% to 90% of the roughly 410 genotyped donors. A few DR-DQ haplotypes were treated as single units for association and clustering because of strong linkage in the cohort. An early release that covered fewer than 800 HLA-typed donors contained around 330 gigabases of sequencing data and 75 million to 100 million unique TCR sequences. Summary of the overall study and its limitations: Because counts were too low, fewer than 20 rarely observed V segments, including chromosome 9 orphons, were excluded from the earlier analysis of 500 to 700 of the donors. A later analysis reported that several top co-occurrence clusters appeared linked to parvovirus B19, influenza, CMV and Epstein-Barr virus. A later analysis found that most CMV-associated TCR beta chains appeared HLA-restricted, with HLA associations seemingly driven largely by CMV exposure. The study gave a list of some 150 TCR beta chains associated with cytomegalovirus. While some public TCRs were present in many individuals, most TCR sequences turned up only very rarely across donors. In a later genetic analysis, a missense DCLRE1C variant was associated with V-gene and J-gene trimming of TCR beta chains, and the association was replicated in an independent cohort. Linkage disequilibrium might explain the correlated functional status among segregating V segments, but an unknown experimental factor could not be ruled out. In a later analysis, HLA-associated TCR beta chains were found to be more clonally expanded and to have lower generation probabilities than equally common non-associated chains. Because HLA typing was unavailable for some donors at each locus, only the typed subset was used in association tests. According to the authors, the approach could potentially be generalized to other disease states and immunological phenotypes. A cluster of highly shared sequence variants was judged likely to represent a technical artifact of the sequencing pipeline. In this cohort, only TCR beta chains were sequenced, and detectable features were limited by the absence of alpha or paired-chain data. An earlier analysis of 587 of the donors showed that most TCR beta V segments appeared in productive rearrangements either about 90% or about 30% of the time, which broadly matched IMGT annotations. In both the original and validation cohorts, the classifier was reported to diagnose cytomegalovirus status with high specificity and sensitivity. A later analysis associated 15,000 or so TCR beta sequences with specific HLA alleles at a false discovery rate of 0.05. When HLA alleles, especially DR and DQ, strongly co-occurred, TCR associations were difficult to assign to individual alleles. The only immune exposure information available for the cohort was CMV serostatus. According to a later analysis, TCR association rates differed among HLA loci, with DRB1 alleles showing the most associated TCRs and HLA-C alleles showing the fewest. A further reported finding was that TCR beta sequences accurately predicted the HLA-A and HLA-B alleles for most subjects in the first cohort. A few of the identified cytomegalovirus-associated TCR beta chains were confirmed in vitro to be specific for cytomegalovirus antigens. According to a later genetic analysis, donors in an Asian-associated ancestry cluster had fewer N-insertions in productive TCRs than the approximately 630-donor mean. Some IMGT-functional V segments, including TRBV6-2 and TRBV6-3, could not be told apart with the 87-base-pair reads, so those segments were excluded. Sequencing depth was assumed to be roughly uniform across donors in the presence/absence analyses, though that assumption may not hold.

Library creation used the immunoSEQ multiplex PCR assay. The multiplex PCR relied on a mix of 60 forward primers for TCR Vbeta segments and 13 reverse primers for TCR Jbeta segments. The CDR3 region of rearranged TCR beta genes was amplified from genomic DNA with a multiplex PCR assay. The amplified TCR beta libraries were sequenced on the Illumina HiSeq System as 87-base-pair reads. The source study handled its data this way. A later analysis tallied about 77 million unique TCR beta chains across the 666 repertoires, and some 10 million of those chains were shared by two or more donors. Raw reads were error-corrected and collapsed into unique sequences with a nearest-neighbor algorithm that merged closely related sequences to remove PCR and sequencing errors. Alignment of CDR3 sequences to IMGT reference sequences was used to assign V, D and J gene segments. For a sequence to be retained, a match of at least six nucleotides was required to both a V gene segment and a J gene segment. A rearrangement was called productive if the CDR3 had no stop codons and remained in frame with V and J, and every other rearrangement was called non-productive. CDR3 was defined according to IMGT convention as the region running from the second conserved V-encoded cysteine to the conserved J-encoded phenylalanine. Sequences without an unambiguous match to a single V gene segment were excluded from the earlier analysis of approximately 560 of the donors. An earlier analysis of almost 600 of the donors classified V segments as functional when productive rearrangements were above 56.7% and as segregating when the standard deviation between donors was above 5%. A statistical classification framework was developed to diagnose cytomegalovirus status using the catalog of TCR beta chain sequences. In a later analysis, TCR nucleotide sequences were compared against IMGT/GENE-DB human TR gene sequences so that V and J genes could be assigned. In a later analysis, CDR3 sequences and most-parsimonious VDJ recombination scenarios were assigned using the TCRdist pipeline. In a later analysis, every TCR beta chain was defined by the combination of its CDR3 amino acid sequence and its V-gene family, and reads without a unique V-gene family were dropped. As a way to deal with suspected cross-contamination and a sequencing artifact, a later analysis dropped hundreds of nucleotide sequences that were highly shared and had low generation probability. In a later analysis, a clonal expansion index was calculated for each public chain from normalized within-repertoire ranks of inferred template counts. Generation probabilities in a later analysis came from a VDJ recombination model fitted to out-of-frame rearrangements, and those results were checked against IGoR. Hypergeometric tests were used in a later analysis to score TCR-TCR, TCR-HLA and TCR-CMV co-occurrence, with a repertoire-size bias correction applied to the TCR pairs. To estimate false discovery rates, a later analysis permuted the HLA or CMV assignments 20 times. In a later analysis, co-occurring TCRs were grouped using DBSCAN, and TCRdist sequence similarity was added for clustering within HLA-allele-positive subsets. Co-occurrence clustering excluded repertoires with fewer than 30,000 or more than 120,000 public chains, plus five with anomalous nucleotide sharing. Imported from immuneACCESS, the table was reduced by TCRdb to in-frame sequences with V and J called. These copies leave out some clones; in studies compared against another copy, an unresolved V gene accounts for under half, and the cause of the remainder is not known. The V and J calls and the clone size are those of that table, but D and trimming were determined from the DNA. Across this sample there are approximately 190,000 clones, with approximately 80% seen only once. The leading ten clones occupy over 12% of the sample.

The CDR3 covers 15 residues, taking in both the cysteine and the phenylalanine. The sequence is cut down to CDR3 DNA, 45 bases in frame from base 1. The germline V and J ends show losses of 7 bases and 2 bases respectively, and no gene match explains 5 bases of the junction. CDR1 and CDR2, looked up from the germline V gene, are SGHRS and YFSETQ. The cohort consisted of hundreds of healthy bone marrow donors. At the time of sampling, all cohort members were nominally healthy, though unrecorded immune exposures were likely present. The donor tested CMV seropositive, placing the donor among the approximately 290 seropositive members of the cohort. Every donor gave a peripheral blood sample, and the peripheral blood mononuclear cells from that sample were used for TCR beta sequencing. The Qiagen DNeasy Blood Extraction Kit was used to extract genomic DNA from the blood cell samples.

The sequenced sample was PBMCs. The chain joins TRBV5-1 to TRBJ2-2, with 10 bases in between that match TRBD2. This TCR was recovered from a woman aged 30 to 39 in good health and CMV-seropositive. CDR3 reads: CASGLLAGNTGELFF. The sequence in DNA is TGCGCCAGCGGATTACTAGCGGGAAACACCGGGGAGCTGTTTTTT.